This paragraph covers one TCR beta chain sequence. Which antigen it targets is not known. No quality values exist for individual bases; no much larger clone is one base distant. The data are from a study of shared clonotypes between healthy human individuals (dated by TCRdb to 2018 to 2021). Regarding the research as a whole: The cohort comprised a couple of women and a few men aged 18 to 49 years. Libraries were prepared and TCR repertoires were sequenced by different laboratories using diverse techniques, in order to increase sequencing depth and limit assay-specific biases. To estimate repertoire size and how much clonotype sharing occurs between individuals, the study deeply sequenced the blood TCR repertoires of about five healthy adults. Per donor, leukapheresis produced somewhere between about 0.94 and 9.5 billion PBMCs. For each donor, three plates each were used for CD4 naive and CD4 memory, two plates were used for CD8 naive, and one plate was used for CD8 memory.

Using the deep immunoSEQ assay, TCR CDR3 regions were amplified from genomic DNA by multiplex PCR. Extracted genomic DNA from each cell subset was spread evenly across all wells of several immunoSEQ 96-well plates, with each plate serving as a replicate. For sorted subsets, about 200 ng genomic DNA, equal to 25,000 to 35,000 T cell genomes, was loaded into each replicate PCR. Purified libraries were measured with a Qubit 3.0 fluorometer, size-checked on a Bioanalyzer 2100, and measured again with the KAPA Library Quantification kit. A separate single-read 150-cycle Illumina NextSeq 550 flow cell was used to sequence each immunoSEQ 96-well plate. On the study's bioinformatics: Because the immunoSEQ output included only junctional sequences and no quality scores, the filtering could not be the same as the filtering used for full-length reads. Sequences were annotated with PyIR, a Python wrapper for IgBLAST v1.9, using IMGT germline references to assign V/J genes and CDR3. Reads were filtered out if the reads had weak V/J assignments (E-value above 1e-6), no CDR3, stop codons, out-of-frame junctions, or ambiguous translated residues. A V3J clonotype was defined by an identical inferred V gene, J gene, and CDR3 amino acid sequence. To compute the percentage overlap between repertoires, the number of shared unique clonotypes was divided by the size of the smaller repertoire. Three approaches were used to assess repertoire richness: RTK rarefaction, the Chao1 estimator, and Recon v2.1 estimates of unobserved clonotypes. For all TCRbeta clonotypes obtained by the gDNA method from several donors, generation probabilities were computed with OLGA. TCRdb carries this immuneACCESS record with in-frame sequences only. Its versions omit some clonotypes, under half of them owing to an unresolved V gene in the studies checked, with the rest unexplained. The V and J calls and clone size come from that table; D and trimming were worked out from the DNA. This sample lists hundreds of thousands of clones; less than 85% were detected once. The leading ten clones occupy about 1.8% of the sample.

Study-wide findings and limitations: Based on pairwise subsampling, the degree of clonotype sharing among donors was expected to be affected by sequencing depth. Naive subsets generally had larger estimated clonotype richness than memory subsets did. The genetic and exposure-history diversity represented was limited by the small number of donors. Sampling was restricted to blood, and TCR repertoires in tissues likely differ from the TCR repertoires found in blood. Compared with non-shared clonotypes, clonotypes shared by all four sorted-subset donors had higher generation probabilities. Sharing across several donors was observed for around 5% of naive CD4, under 4% of naive CD8, roughly 2.3% of memory CD4, and around 0.44% of memory CD8 clonotypes. Rarefaction of sorted-subset datasets indicated incomplete sequencing despite the large sequencing depth.

The CDR3 spans 15 residues, from the cysteine through the phenylalanine. Just CDR3 DNA is preserved here, 45 bases in frame from base 1. The junction carries 16 bases between V and J, which are trimmed by 3 bases and 5 bases respectively. The germline V gene (reference sequence) specifies LNHDA as CDR1 and SQIVND as CDR2. The donors were healthy, HIV-negative adults with no recently reported acute infections or vaccinations. Every donor was a Caucasian adult residing in Nashville, Tennessee, USA. Magnetic negative selection was used to enrich CD4+ T cells, after which naive cells were positively selected on CD45RA and the negative fraction became the memory subset. Blood was obtained by leukapheresis, after which PBMCs were separated by Ficoll-Histopaque density gradient centrifugation and cryopreserved in liquid nitrogen vapor phase. Analytical flow cytometry was used to check the purity and quantity of every magnetically sorted T cell population. Each sorted fraction had its genomic DNA isolated and then quantified by UV absorbance on a Nanodrop 2000c.

The sequence is built from TRBV19 and TRBJ2-5, and the D gene may be TRBD1, 5 bases matching. The receptor was derived from a woman in her twenties or thirties in good health. Sequencing was carried out using memory CD4+ T cells sorted from blood. According to the study, the label for this sample's cell subset or site signals: CD45RA-negative fraction. The nucleotide sequence reads TGTGCCAGTAGTATTGACAGAGGACATGGGGAGACCCAGTACTTC. Translated, it gives CASSIDRGHGETQYF.